Listed below are T cell receptor beta chains from one sample, sequenced in a study of blood T cell repertoires in COVID-19. Sequencing used immunoSEQ multiplex PCR; TCRdb keeps in-frame clones, though not all of them. Counted here are about 130,000 clones, approximately 85% occurring once; the ten biggest clones make up 6.6%. The sample was peripheral blood. The receptors originated from an elderly man with active or convalescent COVID-19. The CDR3 runs from the conserved cysteine through the conserved F or W. A D gene is named only where the DNA matches it firmly. Not all rows give a size; the values are once, few, many and, for expanded clones, a class.

CDR3aa: CASSPRGDTQYF
CDR3nt: TGTGCCAGCAGCCCGCGGGGGGATACGCAGTATTTT
v_gene: TRBV4-2
j_gene: TRBJ2-3
d_gene: TRBD2
len: 12
abundance: .

CDR3aa: CASSLGQGVTDTQYF
CDR3nt: TGTGCCAGCTCGCTTGGACAGGGGGTAACAGATACGCAGTATTTT
v_gene: TRBV18
j_gene: TRBJ2-3
d_gene: TRBD1
len: 15
abundance: .

CDR3aa: CASSSAGTGFYQPQHF
CDR3nt: TGTGCCAGCAGTTCCGCCGGGACAGGGTTTTATCAGCCCCAGCATTTT
v_gene: TRBV27
j_gene: TRBJ1-5
d_gene: TRBD1
len: 16
abundance: .

CDR3aa: CATSRSSGLEQYF
CDR3nt: TGTGCCACCAGCAGAAGCTCAGGGCTGGAGCAGTACTTC
v_gene: TRBV15
j_gene: TRBJ2-7
d_gene: .
len: 13
abundance: once

CDR3aa: CASSDIGAPWREFF
CDR3nt: TGTGCCAGCAGTGACATCGGGGCCCCCTGGAGGGAGTTCTTC
v_gene: TRBV2
j_gene: TRBJ2-1
d_gene: .
len: 14
abundance: .

CDR3aa: CSVDKTTLVYGYTF
CDR3nt: TGCAGCGTTGATAAGACTACCCTCGTCTATGGCTACACCTTC
v_gene: TRBV29-1
j_gene: TRBJ1-2
d_gene: .
len: 14
abundance: .

CDR3aa: CASSRDSYQETQYF
CDR3nt: TGTGCCAGCAGTCGGGACAGCTACCAAGAGACCCAGTACTTC
v_gene: TRBV6-1
j_gene: TRBJ2-5
d_gene: TRBD1
len: 14
abundance: few

CDR3aa: CAWSLQGLYGYTF
CDR3nt: TGTGCCTGGAGTTTACAGGGACTATATGGCTACACCTTC
v_gene: TRBV30
j_gene: TRBJ1-2
d_gene: .
len: 13
abundance: .

CDR3aa: CASSGGAPHTIYF
CDR3nt: TGTGCCAGCAGTGGTGGGGCACCCCACACCATATATTTT
v_gene: TRBV28
j_gene: TRBJ1-3
d_gene: .
len: 13
abundance: .

CDR3aa: CASSLGGTGTNTEAFF
CDR3nt: TGTGCCAGCAGCTTGGGGGGGACAGGGACGAACACTGAAGCTTTCTTT
v_gene: TRBV5-4
j_gene: TRBJ1-1
d_gene: TRBD1
len: 16
abundance: once

CDR3aa: CASSAGRGGTQYF
CDR3nt: TGTGCCAGCAGCGCAGGGAGGGGCGGTACCCAGTACTTC
v_gene: TRBV7-3
j_gene: TRBJ2-5
d_gene: TRBD2
len: 13
abundance: .

CDR3aa: CASSYDRFTEAFF
CDR3nt: TGTGCCAGCAGTTACGACAGATTCACTGAAGCTTTCTTT
v_gene: TRBV6-5
j_gene: TRBJ1-1
d_gene: .
len: 13
abundance: .

CDR3aa: CASSLGRDRATEQYF
CDR3nt: TGTGCCAGCAGCCTCGGGAGAGACAGGGCCACCGAGCAGTACTTC
v_gene: TRBV6-2/TRBV6-3
j_gene: TRBJ2-7
d_gene: .
len: 15
abundance: .

CDR3aa: CASSYSRTGDGYYGYTF
CDR3nt: TGTGCCAGCAGTTACTCCCGGACAGGGGATGGCTACTATGGCTACACCTTC
v_gene: TRBV6-2/TRBV6-3
j_gene: TRBJ1-2
d_gene: TRBD1
len: 17
abundance: .

CDR3aa: CATSEGQGLRNEQYF
CDR3nt: TGTGCCACCAGTGAAGGACAGGGTTTAAGGAACGAGCAGTACTTC
v_gene: TRBV24-1
j_gene: TRBJ2-7
d_gene: TRBD1
len: 15
abundance: .

CDR3aa: CASSTGQGITGELFF
CDR3nt: TGTGCCAGCAGCACCGGACAGGGGATCACCGGGGAGCTGTTTTTT
v_gene: TRBV5-5
j_gene: TRBJ2-2
d_gene: TRBD1
len: 15
abundance: .

CDR3aa: CSASYTGGTEAFF
CDR3nt: TGCAGTGCCAGTTACACAGGGGGCACTGAAGCTTTCTTT
v_gene: TRBV20-1
j_gene: TRBJ1-1
d_gene: TRBD1
len: 13
abundance: .

CDR3aa: CASSLVSGSTDTQYF
CDR3nt: TGTGCCAGCAGCTTGGTGAGCGGGAGCACAGATACGCAGTATTTT
v_gene: TRBV5-6
j_gene: TRBJ2-3
d_gene: .
len: 15
abundance: .

CDR3aa: CASSFSQGEAFF
CDR3nt: TGTGCCAGCAGTTTCAGTCAGGGTGAAGCTTTCTTT
v_gene: TRBV12-3/TRBV12-4
j_gene: TRBJ1-1
d_gene: .
len: 12
abundance: few

CDR3aa: CASGTHTGFNSPLHF
CDR3nt: TGTGCCAGCGGCACCCATACAGGGTTTAATTCACCCCTCCACTTT
v_gene: TRBV5-4
j_gene: TRBJ1-6
d_gene: .
len: 15
abundance: once

CDR3aa: CASNRDRSLNTEAFF
CDR3nt: TGCGCCAGCAACAGGGACAGGTCTTTGAACACTGAAGCTTTCTTT
v_gene: TRBV4-1
j_gene: TRBJ1-1
d_gene: TRBD1
len: 15
abundance: .

CDR3aa: CASSLAQSPLHF
CDR3nt: TGTGCCAGCAGCTTAGCACAGTCACCCCTCCACTTT
v_gene: TRBV11-2
j_gene: TRBJ1-6
d_gene: .
len: 12
abundance: few

CDR3aa: CASSLSMNTEAFF
CDR3nt: TGTGCCAGCAGTTTATCTATGAACACTGAAGCTTTCTTT
v_gene: TRBV27
j_gene: TRBJ1-1
d_gene: .
len: 13
abundance: once

CDR3aa: CASSSGRDSVTGELFF
CDR3nt: TGTGCCAGCAGTTCCGGCCGGGACAGCGTAACCGGGGAGCTGTTTTTT
v_gene: TRBV2
j_gene: TRBJ2-2
d_gene: TRBD1
len: 16
abundance: many

CDR3aa: CASSVEGGHVNEQFF
CDR3nt: TGTGCCAGCAGCGTAGAGGGGGGGCACGTAAATGAGCAGTTCTTC
v_gene: TRBV9
j_gene: TRBJ2-1
d_gene: .
len: 15
abundance: .

CDR3aa: CASRGDTNYGYTF
CDR3nt: TGTGCCAGCAGGGGGGACACGAACTATGGCTACACCTTC
v_gene: TRBV28
j_gene: TRBJ1-2
d_gene: .
len: 13
abundance: .

CDR3aa: CASSPSLAGGGNEQFF
CDR3nt: TGTGCCAGCTCACCATCGCTAGCGGGAGGAGGGAATGAGCAGTTCTTC
v_gene: TRBV18
j_gene: TRBJ2-1
d_gene: TRBD2
len: 16
abundance: .

CDR3aa: CASGRGTSGNTDTQYF
CDR3nt: TGTGCCAGCGGACGAGGGACTAGCGGAAACACAGATACGCAGTATTTT
v_gene: TRBV4-2
j_gene: TRBJ2-3
d_gene: TRBD2
len: 16
abundance: .

CDR3aa: CASSQGASGRAAGELFF
CDR3nt: TGCGCCAGCAGCCAAGGGGCTAGCGGGAGGGCGGCCGGGGAGCTGTTTTTT
v_gene: TRBV4-1
j_gene: TRBJ2-2
d_gene: TRBD2
len: 17
abundance: .